The next 26 T cell receptor beta chains were all read from a single sample in a study of blood T cell repertoires in COVID-19. Only in-frame clones appear in the TCRdb table, and some are missing; sequencing was by immunoSEQ multiplex PCR. Among around 12,000 clones listed, roughly 85% were seen once. Sequencing input: peripheral blood. The receptors stem from a human donor in a cohort sampled during active COVID-19.

This clone has just one count. The rearrangement uses TRBV10-3 and TRBJ2-7; 9 bases are a match to TRBD2. Per germline, CDR1 ENHRY and CDR2 SYGVKD. V dropped 5 bases and J dropped 3; count of bases not matched to a gene: 2. The CDR3 contains 13 residues. CDR3 sequence reads: CAISRTSDYEQYF. The CDR3 DNA reads TGTGCCATCAGTCGGACTAGCGACTACGAGCAGTACTTC.

V gene TRBV9 combines with J gene TRBJ2-7; TRBD1 matches 9 bases. This CDR3 region has 15 residues. J was trimmed by 5 bases and V by 4 bases; bases with no gene match: 10. Germline V gives CDR1 SGDLS, CDR2 YYNGEE. CDR3: CASSPAGQGANEQYF. DNA for the CDR3: TGTGCCAGCAGCCCCGCGGGACAGGGAGCCAACGAGCAGTACTTC.

The chain couples TRBV20-1 to TRBJ1-1; D remains ambiguous. V shed 1 base and J shed 8 bases, with 8 bases lying between them. This CDR3 is built from 11 residues. From germline, CDR1 is DFQATT and CDR2 SNEGSKA (reference sequence). Here the CDR3 reads CSARAGLEAFF. In DNA, the CDR3 is TGCAGTGCTAGAGCAGGTCTGGAAGCTTTCTTT.

V gene TRBV7-2 combines with J gene TRBJ2-3; 10 bases map to TRBD2. With 4 bases clipped from V and 6 bases from J, the junction kept 16 bases outside the gene matches. The CDR3 runs 18 residues. CDR1 and CDR2 (germline): SGHTA, FQGNSA. CDR3 DNA: TGTGCCAGCAGCTGGAGCGGGGCTAGCGGGAGTAAGAGCGATACGCAGTATTTT. It yields the protein CASSWSGASGSKSDTQYF.

This chain joins TRBV19 and TRBJ1-6; D might be TRBD1 (5 bases). This CDR3 region has 13 residues. The V gene's germline CDR1 is LNHDA and CDR2 SQIVND (reference sequence). The ends were cut back, 3 bases at V and 10 bases at J, with 10 bases in the middle. CDR3 DNA: TGTGCCAGTAGTATTCGACAGACATCACCCCTCCACTTT. Residues: CASSIRQTSPLHF.

CDR3 coding DNA: TGTGCCAGCAGCAAAAAAAGTCCCAGGGTCTATAATTCACCCCTCCACTTT. Residues: CASSKKSPRVYNSPLHF. This chain joins TRBV21-1 and TRBJ1-6; the table's D gene call, TRBD1, was not cross checked with the DNA. TRBV21-1 constitutes a pseudogene. The CDR3 sequence is 17 residues long.

This chain joins TRBV19 and TRBJ2-2; 7 nucleotides match TRBD2. The germline V gene encodes CDR1 LNHDA and CDR2 SQIVND (reference sequence). The CDR3 contains 15 residues. The trim removed 11 bases at V and 0 bases at J, leaving 9 bases unmatched. Here the CDR3 reads CAGKKSGANTGELFF. CDR3 sequence (DNA): TGTGCCGGAAAAAAGAGCGGGGCGAACACCGGGGAGCTGTTTTTT.

The rearrangement links TRBV4-1 to TRBJ2-7; TRBD2 aligns across 7 bases. CDR3 size: 15 residues. Germline V gene sequence: CDR1 MGHRA, CDR2 YSYEKL. Losses at the gene ends were 1 base for V and 0 bases for J; bases not matched to a gene: 3. This CDR3 is CASSQGASGSYEQYF. CDR3 bases: TGCGCCAGCAGCCAAGGCGCTAGCGGCTCCTACGAGCAGTACTTC.

CDR3 loop: CASSLAGYEQYF. In DNA, the CDR3 is TGTGCCAGCAGTCTAGCGGGCTACGAGCAGTACTTC. This chain joins TRBV6-5 and TRBJ2-7, with 8 nucleotides matching TRBD2. J gave up 3 bases and V 5 bases, and 0 bases lay outside the gene matches. The CDR3 is made up of 12 amino acids. Germline CDR1 and CDR2: MNHEY and SVGAGI.

The V gene is TRBV28, the J gene TRBJ2-7, with 9 bases that match TRBD2. Germline-derived CDR1 and CDR2 are MDHEN and SYDVKM. The CDR3 sequence is 13 residues long. J was trimmed by 2 bases and V by 7 bases; bases with no gene match: 3. The CDR3 loop is CASIASGTYEQYF. In DNA, the CDR3 is TGTGCCAGCATTGCTAGCGGGACCTACGAGCAGTACTTC.

The rearrangement joins TRBV25-1 to TRBJ2-7; maybe TRBD1 (6 bases). Per germline, CDR1 MGHDK and CDR2 SYGVNS. Trimming left V 6 bases short and J 6 bases short, with 30 bases between. This CDR3 has 18 residues. CDR3 sequence (DNA): TGTGCCAGCAGGCAGCCGGGACATCCGCAGCTATTCGTGAGCGAGCAGTACTTC. The encoded protein is CASRQPGHPQLFVSEQYF.

V is TRBV5-1 and J is TRBJ1-4; D is perhaps TRBD1 (5 bases). Germline V CDR1 and CDR2: SGHRS, YFSETQ. V shed 0 bases and J shed 0 bases, with 15 bases lying between them. This CDR3 region has 18 residues. The CDR3 reads CASSLAPTSGTTNEKLFF. The DNA of the CDR3 is TGCGCCAGCAGCTTGGCGCCTACATCAGGGACAACTAATGAAAAACTGTTTTTT. Based on the CDR3 plus reference TRBV5-1 and TRBJ1-4, the full variable domain is KAGVTQTPRYLIKTRGQQVTLSCSPISGHRSVSWYQQTPGQGLQFLFEYFSETQRNKGNFPGRFSGRQFSNSRSEMNVSTLELGDSALYLCASSLAPTSGTTNEKLFFGSGTQLSVL.

V usage is TRBV5-6 and J usage is TRBJ1-2, with 10 bases that match TRBD1. CDR3 length equals 15 residues. Germline V gene data show CDR1 as SGHDT and CDR2 as YYEEEE. The ends lost 4 bases at V and 2 bases at J; junction bases unmatched: 5. The DNA for the CDR3 is TGTGCCAGCAGCCCAGCGGGACAGGGGAACTATGGCTACACCTTC. Its translation: CASSPAGQGNYGYTF.

This clone was observed once. The chain has TRBV5-1 and TRBJ2-3; no definite D call. The ends were cut back, 1 base at V and 6 bases at J, with 6 bases in the middle. Germline V gene sequence: CDR1 SGHRS, CDR2 YFSETQ. This CDR3 has 12 residues. The CDR3, as DNA: TGCGCCAGCAGCTTGACTGGTGATACGCAGTATTTT. It codes for CASSLTGDTQYF.

The genes are TRBV11-2 and TRBJ2-1; D remains unclear. CDR1 is SGHAT and CDR2 is FQNNGV in the germline V gene. The CDR3 contains 13 residues. V lost 5 bases, J lost 4 bases, and 9 bases lay in between. CDR3 protein: CASSTEIYNEQFF. CDR3 DNA: TGTGCCAGCAGCACCGAGATTTACAATGAGCAGTTCTTC.

This clone has just one count. This chain joins TRBV7-2 and TRBJ2-1; 7 bases agree with TRBD2. The germline V gene has CDR1 SGHTA and CDR2 FQGNSA. There are 16 residues in the CDR3. The junction had 15 bases not matched to a gene; V was cut back by 6 bases and J by 7 bases. The CDR3 DNA is TGTGCCAGCAGAAATAGGGGAGGGACTAATCGGAATGAGCAGTTCTTC. Protein product: CASRNRGGTNRNEQFF.

The chain combines TRBV6-4 with TRBJ1-5; TRBD1 might be the D (5 bases). CDR3 length equals 14 residues. Germline CDR1 is MRHNA and CDR2 is SNTAGT. The V end was cut by 5 bases, the J end by 2 bases, with 10 bases between. CDR3 region: CASSPPRGNQPQHF. In DNA form, the CDR3 reads TGTGCCAGCAGTCCCCCCAGGGGCAATCAGCCCCAGCATTTT.

J is TRBJ2-5 and V is TRBV5-4, with TRBD2 matching 11 bases. The CDR3 sequence is 15 residues long. V trimming: 4 bases; J trimming: 2 bases; junction bases outside the gene matches: 4. Germline CDR1 and CDR2: SGHNT and YYREEE (reference sequence). CDR3 DNA: TGTGCCAGCAGCCCCAGACTAGCGGGGCAAGAGACCCAGTACTTC. Protein product: CASSPRLAGQETQYF. The full variable domain, its missing parts supplied by reference TRBV5-4 and TRBJ2-5, is ETGVTQSPTHLIKTRGQQVTLRCSSQSGHNTVSWYQQALGQGPQFIFQYYREEENGRGNFPPRFSGLQFPNYSSELNVNALELDDSALYLCASSPRLAGQETQYFGPGTRLLVL.

This CDR3 is CASSITSDSYNEQFF. For the CDR3, the DNA is TGCGCCAGCAGCATTACTAGCGACTCCTACAATGAGCAGTTCTTC. The gene calls are TRBV5-1 and TRBJ2-1; 7 bases are a match to TRBD2. The CDR3 loop spans 15 amino acids. V was clipped by 4 bases and J by 0 bases; unmatched bases: 4. From germline, CDR1 is SGHRS and CDR2 YFSETQ.

This chain joins TRBV19 and TRBJ1-4, with TRBD1 matching over 9 bases. Germline CDR1 and CDR2: LNHDA and SQIVND (reference sequence). V was clipped by 3 bases and J by 14 bases; unmatched bases: 13. The CDR3 is made up of 15 amino acids. The CDR3, as DNA: TGTGCCAGTAGTATTAGTGGGACAGGGTCCCTGAATCTGTTTTTT. As protein: CASSISGTGSLNLFF.

This clone has a single count. The CDR3 DNA follows: TGTGCCACCAGTGACCCGAGGGGGAGTACGAACACCGGGGAGCTGTTTTTT. Translation: CATSDPRGSTNTGELFF. V usage is TRBV24-1 and J usage is TRBJ2-2, with D tentatively TRBD1 (6 bases). The CDR3 spans 17 residues. V lost 4 bases, J lost 0 bases, and 14 bases lay in between. The germline CDR1 and CDR2 sequences are KGHDR and SFDVKD.

This chain joins TRBV11-3 and TRBJ2-3; 8 positions match TRBD2. J gave up 3 bases and V 0 bases, and 2 bases lay outside the gene matches. The CDR3 is 15 amino acids. Germline loops: CDR1 SGHNT, CDR2 YENEEA. The CDR3, as DNA: TGTGCCAGCAGCTTAGAGGGACTAGTGACAGATACGCAGTATTTT. Protein sequence: CASSLEGLVTDTQYF.

J is TRBJ2-2 and V is TRBV5-1, with TRBD1 matching over 9 bases. The V gene end was trimmed by 3 bases and the J gene end by 3 bases; junction bases not matched to a gene: 0. Germline values: CDR1 SGHRS, CDR2 YFSETQ. The length of the CDR3 is 14 residues. The CDR3, as DNA: TGCGCCAGCAGCTGGACAGGGGACACCGGGGAGCTGTTTTTT. Translated, it gives CASSWTGDTGELFF.

The rearrangement links TRBV7-2 to TRBJ2-2, with no clear D. The V gene lost 2 bases and the J gene lost 5 bases, with 9 bases spanning the gap. This CDR3 has 14 residues. Germline V CDR1 and CDR2: SGHTA, FQGNSA. Here the CDR3 reads CASSLLAVTGELFF. The DNA for the CDR3 is TGTGCCAGCAGCTTATTGGCGGTGACCGGGGAGCTGTTTTTT.

The chain uses TRBV9 and TRBJ2-2; 8 bases match TRBD2. Germline assignment: CDR1 SGDLS and CDR2 YYNGEE. The trim removed 2 bases at V and 6 bases at J, leaving 6 bases unmatched. The CDR3 is 15 amino acids. CDR3 nucleotides: TGTGCCAGCAGCGTCTCTCCCGGGAGGGCCGGGGAGCTGTTTTTT. Protein product: CASSVSPGRAGELFF. The entire variable domain, with the rest obtained from reference TRBV9 and TRBJ2-2, is as follows: DSGVTQTPKHLITATGQRVTLRCSPRSGDLSVYWYQQSLDQGLQFLIQYYNGEERAKGNILERFSAQQFPDLHSELNLSSLELGDSALYFCASSVSPGRAGELFFGEGSRLTVL.

The chain has TRBV7-3 and TRBJ2-3; 12 positions match TRBD2. From germline, CDR1 is SGHTA and CDR2 FQGTGA. Germline trimming cut 5 bases from V and 1 base from J; bases unmatched to any gene: 13. This CDR3 has 19 residues. CDR3 residues: CASSPRPRASGGGTDTQYF. The DNA of the CDR3 is TGTGCCAGCAGCCCCCGACCCCGGGCTAGCGGGGGGGGCACAGATACGCAGTATTTT.